Presented here are 2 T cell receptor beta chains from one specimen sequenced in a study of blood T cell repertoires in COVID-19. Assay used: immunoSEQ multiplex PCR; TCRdb lists only in-frame clones, some missing. The data contain some 73,000 clones, around nine tenths of them singletons. The material sequenced was peripheral blood. These receptors were taken from a human donor in a cohort sampled during active COVID-19.

CDR3 protein: CASSGPGLDQPQHF. The DNA of the CDR3 is TGTGCCAGCAGCGGGCCAGGGCTTGATCAGCCCCAGCATTTT. The rearrangement joins TRBV5-5 to TRBJ1-5, with D maybe TRBD1 (5 bases). The CDR3 covers 14 residues. Trimming took off 4 bases at V and 5 bases at J, with 13 bases between the two ends. Germline V gene lookup returns CDR1 SGHKS and CDR2 YYEKEE (reference sequence).

The CDR3 loop is CASSQGRRTGEQYF. Written as DNA, the CDR3 is TGTGCCAGCAGCCAAGGGCGTCGTACGGGCGAGCAGTACTTC. The chain employs TRBV3-1 (or the pseudogene TRBV3-2) and TRBJ2-7; no clear D. The CDR3 sequence is 14 residues long. Germline CDR1 reads LGHDT; CDR2 reads YNNKEL (reference sequence). V gave up 1 base and J gave up 6 bases, with 13 bases separating them.